Listed here are 12 T cell receptor beta chains from one sample, sequenced in a study of PD-1 blockade in classical Hodgkin lymphoma. This table comes from immunoSEQ multiplex PCR, and its TCRdb copy is limited to in-frame clones, with some not included. The data contain 25,000 to 35,000 clones, 65% to 75% of them seen just once; the ten biggest clones take up more than 25%. Every patient relapsed after autologous stem cell transplantation, and brentuximab vedotin exposure varied. This material consisted of peripheral blood mononuclear cells (PBMCs), taken before the second cycle of nivolumab. The receptors were sampled from a human donor with classical Hodgkin lymphoma.

J is TRBJ1-5 and V is TRBV15; 8 nucleotides agree with TRBD1. The junction had 8 bases not matched to a gene; V was cut back by 3 bases and J by 7 bases. The CDR3 has 15 residues. Germline V gene sequence: CDR1 LNHNV, CDR2 YYDKDF (reference sequence). CDR3 residues: CATSSRQGAGQPQHF. CDR3 bases: TGTGCCACCAGCAGTCGCCAGGGGGCCGGGCAGCCCCAGCATTTT.

This clone showed up just a few times. The chain combines TRBV19 with TRBJ2-3; no definite D call. CDR3 size: 17 residues. Germline V gene data show CDR1 as LNHDA and CDR2 as SQIVND (reference sequence). Trimming took off 3 bases at V and 4 bases at J, with 20 bases between the two ends. CDR3 loop: CASSIRSLGRFADTQYF. CDR3 bases: TGTGCCAGTAGTATTAGGTCCCTAGGACGGTTCGCAGATACGCAGTATTTT.

The chain uses TRBV6-1 and TRBJ2-1; 7 nucleotides align to TRBD1. Germline lookup yields CDR1 MNHNS and CDR2 SASEGT. The CDR3 loop spans 21 amino acids. With 0 bases clipped from V and 1 base from J, the junction kept 18 bases outside the gene matches. CDR3 region: CASSEATLFRQGVHSYNEQFF. In DNA, the CDR3 is TGTGCCAGCAGTGAAGCTACGCTATTTCGTCAGGGGGTCCATTCCTACAATGAGCAGTTCTTC.

V and J are TRBV4-3 and TRBJ1-4, with 9 nucleotides matching TRBD1. The CDR3 loop spans 14 amino acids. V lost 2 bases, J lost 7 bases, and 2 bases stayed unmatched. The germline gives CDR1 LGHNA, CDR2 YSLEER. CDR3 sequence (DNA): TGCGCCAGCAGCCAAACAGGGGGCTTTGAAAAACTGTTTTTT. It is translated as CASSQTGGFEKLFF.

The chain employs TRBV29-1 and TRBJ2-7, with D tentatively TRBD2 (7 bases). The ends were cut back, 6 bases at V and 2 bases at J, with 20 bases in the middle. Germline loops: CDR1 SQVTM, CDR2 ANQGSEA. The CDR3 totals 15 residues. CDR3 amino acids: CSVGGWQGPTYEQYF. Written as DNA, the CDR3 is TGCAGCGTGGGGGGGTGGCAGGGGCCTACCTACGAGCAGTACTTC.

The chain couples TRBV5-4 to TRBJ2-1; possibly TRBD2 for D (5 bases). Deletions cut 0 bases from V and 0 bases from J, with 7 bases between. The CDR3 length is 15 residues. CDR1 is SGHNT, CDR2 YYREEE, per germline (reference sequence). The CDR3: CASSLGGSSYNEQFF. The CDR3 DNA reads TGTGCCAGCAGCTTGGGTGGGAGCTCCTACAATGAGCAGTTCTTC.

The chain employs TRBV6-6 and TRBJ2-7; no reliable D call. The CDR3 extends over 11 amino acids. The germline gives CDR1 MNHNY, CDR2 SVGAGI (reference sequence). V gave up 4 bases and J gave up 3 bases, with 4 bases separating them. CDR3 amino acids: CASSLGYEQYV. Here the CDR3 DNA reads TGTGCCAGCAGTTTAGGCTACGAGCAGTACGTC.

J is TRBJ1-1 and V is TRBV5-4, with D hard to call. The CDR3 spans 15 residues. From germline, CDR1 is SGHNT and CDR2 YYREEE (reference sequence). Between the trimmed V and J ends, which lost 0 bases and 0 bases, there was a span of 9 bases. The chain's CDR3 is CASSLAGRVNTEAFF. Written as DNA, the CDR3 is TGTGCCAGCAGCTTGGCCGGCAGAGTGAACACTGAAGCTTTCTTT. Looking up the rest from reference TRBV5-4 and TRBJ1-1 gives the full variable domain: ETGVTQSPTHLIKTRGQQVTLRCSSQSGHNTVSWYQQALGQGPQFIFQYYREEENGRGNFPPRFSGLQFPNYSSELNVNALELDDSALYLCASSLAGRVNTEAFFGQGTRLTVV.

This chain joins TRBV30 and TRBJ2-3; 8 bases line up with TRBD1. V dropped 6 bases and J dropped 3; count of bases not matched to a gene: 8. The CDR3 length is 14 residues. CDR1 GTSNPN and CDR2 SVGIG come from the germline V gene (reference sequence). The DNA of the CDR3 is TGTGCCTGCCCAGACAGGGGAGGTACAGATACGCAGTATTTT. Its protein is CACPDRGGTDTQYF.

J is TRBJ2-4 and V is TRBV2, with no clear D. Germline lookup yields CDR1 SNHLY and CDR2 FYNNEI. The CDR3 sequence is 14 residues long. The germline V and J ends were trimmed by 5 bases and 0 bases, with 8 bases remaining between them. The CDR3 bases are TGTGCCAGCAGTACCCGCGGAGCCAAAAACATTCAGTACTTC. Protein: CASSTRGAKNIQYF.

V is TRBV13 and J is TRBJ1-1; D call uncertain. Trimming pared 5 bases from V and 1 base from J, leaving 11 bases between. From germline, CDR1 is PRHDT and CDR2 FYEKMQ (reference sequence). CDR3 length: 14 residues. CDR3 loop: CASSTRSGNTEAFF. The CDR3 DNA is TGTGCCAGCAGCACCCGGAGTGGGAACACTGAAGCTTTCTTT.

In its sample, this clone was seen a few times. This sequence joins TRBV10-1 and TRBJ1-5; no clear D. CDR1 and CDR2 (germline): WNHNN, SYGVQD (reference sequence). Trimming shortened V by 3 bases and J by 6 bases, and 9 bases separated the two germline ends. The CDR3 has 13 residues. For the CDR3, the DNA is TGCGCCAGCAGTGATGGGCTAGGTCAGCCCCAGCATTTT. Translating it yields CASSDGLGQPQHF.